These T cell receptor beta chains were read from a single sample in a study of blood T cell repertoires in COVID-19. Sequenced by immunoSEQ multiplex PCR; TCRdb stores in-frame clones only, minus some. Of roughly 430,000 clones in the sample, approximately 88% were seen once. Sequencing was performed on PBMCs or T cells enriched from blood (not recorded which). Source of these receptors: a woman in her forties with acute COVID-19. CDR3s include the opening cysteine and the closing phenylalanine or tryptophan. A D gene is named only where the DNA matches it firmly. Size is omitted from some rows. Given values are once, few, many or a class for expanded clones.

J gene: TRBJ2-5; V gene: TRBV3-1/TRBV3-2; CDR3 length: 15; clone size: -; D gene: TRBD1; CDR3 DNA: TGTGCCAGCAGCCAACCGGGACAGGGTAAAGAGACCCAGTACTTC; CDR3 protein: CASSQPGQGKETQYF
J gene: TRBJ1-6; V gene: TRBV6-5; CDR3 length: 15; clone size: -; D gene: -; CDR3 DNA: TGTGCCAGCCGAGACAGAACCTTGAATAATTCACCCCTCCACTTT; CDR3 protein: CASRDRTLNNSPLHF
J gene: TRBJ2-5; V gene: TRBV27; CDR3 length: 15; clone size: -; D gene: TRBD1; CDR3 DNA: TGTGCCAGCAGTGCCCGGGACAGTCCAGGGGAGACCCAGTACTTC; CDR3 protein: CASSARDSPGETQYF
J gene: TRBJ2-1; V gene: TRBV3-1/TRBV3-2; CDR3 length: 16; clone size: -; D gene: TRBD1; CDR3 DNA: TGTGCCAGCAGCCACGGACAGGGACGCTCCTACAATGAGCAGTTCTTC; CDR3 protein: CASSHGQGRSYNEQFF
J gene: TRBJ1-2; V gene: TRBV7-8; CDR3 length: 13; clone size: once; D gene: -; CDR3 DNA: TGTGCCAGCAGCCACGCAGGGTTCTATGGCTACACCTTC; CDR3 protein: CASSHAGFYGYTF
J gene: TRBJ2-7; V gene: TRBV20-1; CDR3 length: 15; clone size: -; D gene: TRBD1; CDR3 DNA: TGCAGTGCTAGTGATAGACAGGGGATCTCCTACGAGCAGTACTTC; CDR3 protein: CSASDRQGISYEQYF
J gene: TRBJ1-6; V gene: TRBV5-8; CDR3 length: 14; clone size: -; D gene: TRBD1; CDR3 DNA: TGTGCCAGCAACGAGAGACAGGGGAATTCACCCCTCCACTTT; CDR3 protein: CASNERQGNSPLHF
J gene: TRBJ2-1; V gene: TRBV3-1/TRBV3-2; CDR3 length: 15; clone size: -; D gene: TRBD1; CDR3 DNA: TGTGCCAGCAGCCAACCGGACAGGGGAGACAATGAGCAGTTCTTC; CDR3 protein: CASSQPDRGDNEQFF
J gene: TRBJ2-1; V gene: TRBV19; CDR3 length: 13; clone size: -; D gene: -; CDR3 DNA: TGTGCCAGTAGAGCGGGCCCCTACAATGAGCAGTTCTTC; CDR3 protein: CASRAGPYNEQFF
J gene: TRBJ1-1; V gene: TRBV19; CDR3 length: 15; clone size: -; D gene: -; CDR3 DNA: TGTGCCAGTAGTGCTCAGGGGATCATGAACACTGAAGCTTTCTTT; CDR3 protein: CASSAQGIMNTEAFF
J gene: TRBJ2-7; V gene: TRBV3-1/TRBV3-2; CDR3 length: 13; clone size: -; D gene: -; CDR3 DNA: TGTGCCAGCAGCCAACGGGGAACCTACGAGCAGTACTTC; CDR3 protein: CASSQRGTYEQYF
J gene: TRBJ1-2; V gene: TRBV5-5; CDR3 length: 15; clone size: -; D gene: TRBD1; CDR3 DNA: TGTGCCAGCAACAGGGGCGGGTTAGCTAACTATGGCTACACCTTC; CDR3 protein: CASNRGGLANYGYTF
J gene: TRBJ2-1; V gene: TRBV24-1; CDR3 length: 15; clone size: -; D gene: -; CDR3 DNA: TGTGCCACCAGTGATGCGGACACCTCCTACAATGAGCAGTTCTTC; CDR3 protein: CATSDADTSYNEQFF
J gene: TRBJ2-2; V gene: TRBV7-9; CDR3 length: 15; clone size: -; D gene: -; CDR3 DNA: TGTGCCAGCAGCTCCAGGGGGGAGAAGGTCGGGGAGCTGTTTTTT; CDR3 protein: CASSSRGEKVGELFF
J gene: TRBJ1-1; V gene: TRBV6-5; CDR3 length: 15; clone size: once; D gene: TRBD1; CDR3 DNA: TGTGCCAGCAGATTATGGACAGGGAAGATTTGGGAAGCTTTCTTT; CDR3 protein: CASRLWTGKIWEAFF
J gene: TRBJ2-7; V gene: TRBV7-9; CDR3 length: 16; clone size: -; D gene: TRBD2; CDR3 DNA: TGTGCCAGCAGCTTAGATGGTAGCGGGGCCTCCTACGAGCAGTACTTC; CDR3 protein: CASSLDGSGASYEQYF
J gene: TRBJ2-7; V gene: TRBV4-1; CDR3 length: 15; clone size: -; D gene: -; CDR3 DNA: TGCGCCAGCAGCCCTTATACGGACAGTTACTACGAGCAGTACTTC; CDR3 protein: CASSPYTDSYYEQYF
J gene: TRBJ1-2; V gene: TRBV9; CDR3 length: 16; clone size: once; D gene: TRBD1; CDR3 DNA: TGTGCCAGCAGCGTGGGGGACAGGGGGCAGGTTGGTGGCTACACCTTC; CDR3 protein: CASSVGDRGQVGGYTF
J gene: TRBJ1-1; V gene: TRBV9; CDR3 length: 15; clone size: -; D gene: -; CDR3 DNA: TGTGCCAGCAGCGTGGGACAATTAATGAACACTGAAGCTTTCTTT; CDR3 protein: CASSVGQLMNTEAFF
J gene: TRBJ1-5; V gene: TRBV3-1/TRBV3-2; CDR3 length: 14; clone size: -; D gene: -; CDR3 DNA: TGTGCCAGCAGCCAAGGACAGCACAATCAGCCCCAGCATTTT; CDR3 protein: CASSQGQHNQPQHF
J gene: TRBJ1-3; V gene: TRBV5-1; CDR3 length: 14; clone size: -; D gene: TRBD1; CDR3 DNA: TGCGCCAGCAGCCAGACAGGGAGCGGAAACACCATATATTTT; CDR3 protein: CASSQTGSGNTIYF
J gene: TRBJ2-7; V gene: TRBV5-1; CDR3 length: 12; clone size: -; D gene: -; CDR3 DNA: TGCGCCAGCAGCTTGGAGAGCTACGAGCAGTACTTC; CDR3 protein: CASSLESYEQYF
J gene: TRBJ1-1; V gene: TRBV6-5; CDR3 length: 13; clone size: once; D gene: -; CDR3 DNA: TGTGCCAGCCATCCCAGCGAAAACACTGAAGCTTTCTTT; CDR3 protein: CASHPSENTEAFF
J gene: TRBJ2-7; V gene: TRBV12-5; CDR3 length: 15; clone size: -; D gene: -; CDR3 DNA: TGTGCTAGTGGTTTGTGGGGTTACCGGGGTTACGAGCAGTACTTC; CDR3 protein: CASGLWGYRGYEQYF
J gene: TRBJ1-3; V gene: TRBV14; CDR3 length: 13; clone size: -; D gene: -; CDR3 DNA: TGTGCCAGCAGCCAAGTCTCGGGAAACACCATATATTTT; CDR3 protein: CASSQVSGNTIYF
J gene: TRBJ2-1; V gene: TRBV11-3; CDR3 length: 19; clone size: -; D gene: TRBD2; CDR3 DNA: TGTGCCAGCAGCTCCGGGACTAGCGGGACCACATTCACCAGGGCCGAGCAGTTCTTC; CDR3 protein: CASSSGTSGTTFTRAEQFF
J gene: TRBJ1-1; V gene: TRBV4-1; CDR3 length: 13; clone size: -; D gene: -; CDR3 DNA: TGCGCCAGCAGCCAAGTCGGGCAGGCGGGGAGAATCTTT; CDR3 protein: CASSQVGQAGRIF
J gene: TRBJ2-5; V gene: TRBV29-1; CDR3 length: 14; clone size: -; D gene: -; CDR3 DNA: TGCAGCGTTACCTTCACAGGGATAAAAGAGACCCAGTACTTC; CDR3 protein: CSVTFTGIKETQYF
J gene: TRBJ2-2; V gene: TRBV7-6; CDR3 length: 17; clone size: -; D gene: -; CDR3 DNA: TGTGCCAGCAGCTTAATTCAGGGACTCCCACAGCCCGGGGAGCTGTTTTTT; CDR3 protein: CASSLIQGLPQPGELFF
J gene: TRBJ1-3; V gene: TRBV19; CDR3 length: 16; clone size: -; D gene: -; CDR3 DNA: TGTGCCAGTAGGACCCCCGGACGGGGCTCTGGAAACACCATATATTTT; CDR3 protein: CASRTPGRGSGNTIYF
J gene: TRBJ1-1; V gene: TRBV5-1; CDR3 length: 15; clone size: -; D gene: TRBD1; CDR3 DNA: TGCGCCAGCAGCTTAGGACAGGGGTCCCTCACTGAAGCTTTCTTT; CDR3 protein: CASSLGQGSLTEAFF
J gene: TRBJ1-1; V gene: TRBV19; CDR3 length: 14; clone size: -; D gene: -; CDR3 DNA: TGTGCCAGTAGTAATCAGGGGCGGGACACTGAAGCTTTCTTT; CDR3 protein: CASSNQGRDTEAFF
J gene: TRBJ1-3; V gene: TRBV4-2; CDR3 length: 14; clone size: -; D gene: -; CDR3 DNA: TGTGCCAGCAGCCCCCCCGGCAGGGTGGACACCATATATTTT; CDR3 protein: CASSPPGRVDTIYF
J gene: TRBJ1-3; V gene: TRBV2; CDR3 length: 13; clone size: -; D gene: -; CDR3 DNA: TGTGCCAGCAGTGTAGATCTTGGAAACACCATATATTTT; CDR3 protein: CASSVDLGNTIYF
J gene: TRBJ1-2; V gene: TRBV18; CDR3 length: 14; clone size: -; D gene: -; CDR3 DNA: TGTGCCAGCTCACCTCCGACGGAGGGGTATGGCTACACCTTC; CDR3 protein: CASSPPTEGYGYTF
J gene: TRBJ2-5; V gene: TRBV5-8; CDR3 length: 16; clone size: -; D gene: TRBD1; CDR3 DNA: TGTGCCAGCAGCTCACCGGGACAGGGACGTCGAGAGACCCAGTACTTC; CDR3 protein: CASSSPGQGRRETQYF
J gene: TRBJ1-1; V gene: TRBV10-3; CDR3 length: 14; clone size: -; D gene: -; CDR3 DNA: TGTGCCATCAGTGAGTCATGGACAAACACTGAAGCTTTCTTT; CDR3 protein: CAISESWTNTEAFF
J gene: TRBJ2-1; V gene: TRBV24-1; CDR3 length: 14; clone size: -; D gene: -; CDR3 DNA: TGTGCCACCAGTGCCGGGTCGACGTACAATGAGCAGTTCTTC; CDR3 protein: CATSAGSTYNEQFF
J gene: TRBJ1-1; V gene: TRBV12-5; CDR3 length: 16; clone size: -; D gene: TRBD1; CDR3 DNA: TGTGCTAGTGGTTTGGTACTAACAGGGGGAAACACTGAAGCTTTCTTT; CDR3 protein: CASGLVLTGGNTEAFF
J gene: TRBJ1-1; V gene: TRBV4-1; CDR3 length: 15; clone size: -; D gene: TRBD1; CDR3 DNA: TGCGCCAGCAGCCCCCAGGACAGGGTTGACACTGAAGCTTTCTTT; CDR3 protein: CASSPQDRVDTEAFF
J gene: TRBJ1-1; V gene: TRBV18; CDR3 length: 15; clone size: -; D gene: -; CDR3 DNA: TGTGCCAGCTCTCCAGGGACACCTCGGGGCACTGAAGCTTTCTTT; CDR3 protein: CASSPGTPRGTEAFF
J gene: TRBJ2-1; V gene: TRBV5-4; CDR3 length: 15; clone size: few; D gene: TRBD1; CDR3 DNA: TGTGCCAGCAGCAGGGACAGGGCCTACTACAATGAGCAGTTCTTC; CDR3 protein: CASSRDRAYYNEQFF
J gene: TRBJ2-2; V gene: TRBV11-2; CDR3 length: 15; clone size: -; D gene: TRBD1; CDR3 DNA: TGTGCCACCGGGGCCCAGGGGGCGCCTGCCGGGGAGCTGTTTTTT; CDR3 protein: CATGAQGAPAGELFF
J gene: TRBJ2-3; V gene: TRBV18; CDR3 length: 13; clone size: -; D gene: TRBD1; CDR3 DNA: TGTGCCAGCTCACGCGGGACAGGGGATACGCAGTATTTT; CDR3 protein: CASSRGTGDTQYF